What follows are 7 T cell receptor beta chains derived from one specimen sequenced in a study of cytomegalovirus exposure and HLA in healthy donors. With 60 Vbeta and 13 Jbeta primers, the PCR was carried out. Method: immunoSEQ multiplex PCR; TCRdb's copy keeps in-frame clones and lacks some. The sample shows 95,000 to 150,000 clones, 75% to 90% of them seen only once. The sample consisted of PBMCs. The source of these receptors is a young man in good health and CMV-seronegative.

The chain carries TRBV18 and TRBJ2-5; D may be TRBD2 (6 bases). The end of the DNA fits TRBJ2-7 better, so the J call may be wrong. The CDR3 is 13 residues long. Germline CDR1 is KGHSH and CDR2 is LQKENI. CDR3 nucleotides: TGTGCCAGCTCACCACAACGGGGGAACGAGCAGTACTTC. This codes for CASSPQRGNEQYF.

The chain uses TRBV7-9 and TRBJ2-2; 14 bases fit TRBD2. V lost 6 bases to trimming and J lost 0 bases; unmatched junction nucleotides: 3. In germline, CDR1 is SEHNR, CDR2 FQNEAQ (reference sequence). This CDR3 region has 17 residues. The CDR3 sequence is CASSPGLAGANTGELFF. The CDR3 nucleotides are TGTGCCAGCAGTCCGGGACTAGCGGGGGCGAACACCGGGGAGCTGTTTTTT.

The chain couples TRBV7-9 to TRBJ2-7; 8 bases map to TRBD1. The V segment lost 4 bases and the J segment 0 bases; nucleotides outside the gene matches: 2. Germline-derived CDR1 and CDR2 are SEHNR and FQNEAQ (reference sequence). The CDR3 contains 14 residues. The CDR3 sequence: CASSSGQASYEQYF. The CDR3 nucleotides are TGTGCCAGCAGCTCGGGACAGGCCTCCTACGAGCAGTACTTC.

Only one count was recorded for this clone. The J gene is TRBJ2-5, the V gene TRBV10-3; 7 nucleotides line up with TRBD1. The CDR3 contains 13 residues. V lost 10 bases to trimming and J lost 5 bases; unmatched junction nucleotides: 10. Germline V gene lookup returns CDR1 ENHRY and CDR2 SYGVKD. CDR3 coding DNA: TGTGCCACCCACAGGGGTAAGGAGGAGACCCAGTACTTC. It is translated as CATHRGKEETQYF.

This sequence joins TRBV6-1 and TRBJ2-7, with no clear D. CDR1 and CDR2 (germline): MNHNS, SASEGT. The CDR3 consists of 14 residues. The ends were cut back, 7 bases at V and 2 bases at J, with 15 bases in the middle. The CDR3: CASTVGRLTYEQYF. DNA for the CDR3: TGTGCCAGCACCGTAGGCAGGCTCACCTACGAGCAGTACTTC.

The chain recombines TRBV25-1 with TRBJ2-3, with 16 bases identical to TRBD2. V trimming: 8 bases; J trimming: 2 bases; junction bases outside the gene matches: 1. From germline, CDR1 is MGHDK and CDR2 SYGVNS. CDR3 length: 15 amino acids. The CDR3 nucleotides are TGTGCCAGCGGGACTAGCGGGGGGGCCACAGATACGCAGTATTTT. Translation: CASGTSGGATDTQYF.

This chain joins TRBV6-5 and TRBJ1-2; D is possibly TRBD1 (6 bases). This CDR3 comprises 12 residues. V lost 4 bases, J lost 7 bases, and 10 bases lay in between. CDR1 is MNHEY and CDR2 is SVGAGI in the germline V gene. This CDR3 is CASSSSGAGYTF. The CDR3 nucleotides are TGTGCCAGCAGTTCCTCAGGGGCTGGCTACACCTTC.